There are many counts of the clone carrying this T cell receptor (beta chain). Its antigen is not identified. This sample is part of a study of T cells in Graves' hyperthyroidism and ophthalmopathy. Across the study: Peripheral blood specimens were obtained at initial diagnosis, prior to any treatment. General observations from the study: Researchers found most expanded thyroid clonotypes above 0.001 in blood as well.

Amplification of TCR beta CDR3 regions was performed using RNA transcripts as template. The primer set for the first-round RT-PCR of the TCR CDR3 was HTBI. TCRdb fed the multiplex PCR reads into MiXCR, producing one record per CDR3 protein. Altogether about 420,000 distinct CDR3 sequences are present, around 14% being singletons, with the ten largest covering approximately 7.5%. Germline values: CDR1 DFQATT, CDR2 SNEGSKA (reference sequence). This CDR3 has 18 amino acids. V dropped 1 base and J dropped 0; count of bases not matched to a gene: 6. The sample taken for sequencing was blood. The genes are TRBV20-1 and TRBJ2-4; 13 bases fit TRBD2. The clonotype comes from a woman aged 18-29 years with Graves' hyperthyroidism. CDR3 coding DNA: TGCAGTGCTAGAGTTGGACTAGCGGGGGCACTAGCCAAAAACATTCAGTACTTC. Translating it yields CSARVGLAGALAKNIQYF.